These 29 T cell receptor beta chains originate from one sample sequenced in a study of graft-versus-host responses after intestinal transplantation. The authors seeded roughly 200,000 CFSE-labeled responder cells together with roughly 200,000 irradiated stimulator cells tagged with violet dye. The table came from immunoSEQ multiplex PCR; TCRdb's copy has only in-frame clones and leaves some out. The profile shows about 7,800 clones, roughly 30% of them singletons. The source was alloreactive CD8+ T cells from a mixed lymphocyte reaction culture, collected before intestinal transplant. The sample's subset: CFSE-low proliferating T cells sorted from roughly six-day pre-transplant mixed lymphocyte reaction (GvH or HvG direction). These receptors came from a human patient who received an intestinal transplant.

This clone has just a few counts. CDR3 loop: CASSVAQQGYEQYF. The CDR3 nucleotides are TGTGCCAGTAGTGTAGCCCAACAGGGCTACGAGCAGTACTTC. This chain joins TRBV19 and TRBJ2-7; tentative D call: TRBD1 (6 bases). This CDR3 comprises 14 residues. Germline CDR1 and CDR2: LNHDA and SQIVND (reference sequence). The ends were cut back, 5 bases at V and 3 bases at J, with 14 bases in the middle. The full variable domain, its missing parts supplied by reference TRBV19 and TRBJ2-7, is DGGITQSPKYLFRKEGQNVTLSCEQNLNHDAMYWYRQDPGQGLRLIYYSQIVNDFQKGDIAEGYSVSREKKESFPLTVTSAQKNPTAFYLCASSVAQQGYEQYFGPGTRLTVT.

By sample share, this clone is medium-sized. V and J are TRBV4-3 and TRBJ2-6; maybe TRBD2 (6 bases). Germline V gives CDR1 LGHNA, CDR2 YSLEER. The CDR3 length is 17 residues. Trimming removed 4 bases from V and 1 base from J, with 14 bases in between. CDR3 bases: TGCGCCAGCAGCCCAGGGACTTTCGGGTCTGGGGCCAACGTCCTGACTTTC. The encoded protein is CASSPGTFGSGANVLTF.

The rearrangement joins TRBV29-1 to TRBJ2-2, with 8 bases fitting TRBD1. The junction had 7 bases not matched to a gene; V was cut back by 0 bases and J by 4 bases. CDR3 length equals 16 residues. Germline lookup yields CDR1 SQVTM and CDR2 ANQGSEA. The DNA for the CDR3 is TGCAGCGTTGAAGATCGTAGGACAGGGTTCACCGGGGAGCTGTTTTTT. It specifies CSVEDRRTGFTGELFF.

This clone is termed medium-sized (0.01 to 0.1%). The chain has TRBV7-2 and TRBJ2-7, with TRBD2 identical over 7 bases. V dropped 2 bases and J dropped 0; count of bases not matched to a gene: 10. The CDR3 runs 17 residues. Germline V gives CDR1 SGHTA, CDR2 FQGNSA. CDR3 in DNA: TGTGCCAGCAGCTTAAATTTTGGCGGGGGAAGCTCCTACGAGCAGTACTTC. Translation: CASSLNFGGGSSYEQYF.

V gene TRBV27 combines with J gene TRBJ2-5, with 7 bases that match TRBD1. Trimming cost V 6 bases and J 2 bases; bases outside gene matches: 3. Germline V lookup: CDR1 MNHEY, CDR2 SMNVEV (reference sequence). This CDR3 has 13 residues. The chain's CDR3 is CASRPGQQETQYF. The CDR3 DNA is TGTGCCAGCAGGCCGGGACAGCAAGAGACCCAGTACTTC.

This chain links TRBV6-1 with TRBJ2-7, with 13 bases identical to TRBD2. This CDR3 contains 18 residues. Germline lookup yields CDR1 MNHNS and CDR2 SASEGT. Unmatched junction bases numbered 9, after V lost 1 base and J lost 3 bases. The DNA for the CDR3 is TGTGCCAGCAGTGAAGGGAGTTGGGGACTAGCGGGACGCTACGAGCAGTACTTC. As protein: CASSEGSWGLAGRYEQYF.

The sample holds a few counts of this clone. The chain is built from TRBV7-9 and TRBJ1-6; 8 bases agree with TRBD1. The junction had 3 bases not matched to a gene; V was cut back by 5 bases and J by 12 bases. This CDR3 contains 12 residues. Germline CDR1 is SEHNR and CDR2 is FQNEAQ (reference sequence). The CDR3 loop reads CASSQTGEPLHF. The CDR3 DNA sequence: TGTGCCAGCAGCCAGACAGGGGAACCCCTCCACTTT.

This clone appeared a few times. V and J are TRBV11-3 and TRBJ1-1; TRBD1 is a possible D gene (6 bases). Germline lookup yields CDR1 SGHNT and CDR2 YENEEA. The CDR3 extends over 15 amino acids. V dropped 3 bases and J dropped 4 bases, with 15 bases sitting between them. CDR3 sequence: CASSFRYLGATEAFF. The CDR3 DNA sequence: TGTGCCAGCAGCTTCCGTTACTTGGGGGCCACTGAAGCTTTCTTT.

By sample share, this clone is medium-sized. The chain employs TRBV11-3 and TRBJ1-2, with D possibly being TRBD1 (5 bases). V lost 0 bases and J lost 4, with 21 bases in between. CDR3 length equals 18 residues. From germline, CDR1 is SGHNT and CDR2 YENEEA. The CDR3 DNA follows: TGTGCCAGCAGCTTAGAGTACACAGGAGACGCGCCGCTCTATGGCTACACCTTC. It codes for CASSLEYTGDAPLYGYTF. The whole variable domain, remainder taken from reference TRBV11-3 and TRBJ1-2, is EAGVVQSPRYKIIEKKQPVAFWCNPISGHNTLYWYLQNLGQGPELLIRYENEEAVDDSQLPKDRFSAERLKGVDSTLKIQPAELGDSAVYLCASSLEYTGDAPLYGYTFGSGTRLTVV.

The V and J genes are TRBV11-1 and TRBJ1-2; weak D call: TRBD1 (5 bases). The CDR3 consists of 13 residues. V lost 6 bases and J lost 5, with 13 bases in between. Germline V gene lookup returns CDR1 SGHAT and CDR2 FQDESV (reference sequence). The CDR3 nucleotides are TGTGCCAGCAGTCTTGACAGAACGTATGGCTACACCTTC. This gives the protein CASSLDRTYGYTF.

This chain joins TRBV4-2 and TRBJ2-5, with 9 bases aligning to TRBD2. The germline gives CDR1 LGHNA, CDR2 YNFKEQ. The length of the CDR3 is 16 residues. V dropped 1 base and J dropped 4; count of bases not matched to a gene: 7. The CDR3 coding sequence is TGTGCCAGCAGCCAAGTATTAGCGGGGGTCGGAGAGACCCAGTACTTC. It encodes CASSQVLAGVGETQYF.

The chain carries TRBV4-1 and TRBJ1-6; D not certain. The germline V gene encodes CDR1 MGHRA and CDR2 YSYEKL. CDR3 length: 17 amino acids. Trimming cost V 1 base and J 0 bases, with 10 bases left between them. The CDR3 reads CASSQVPSSSYNSPLHF. The DNA for the CDR3 is TGCGCCAGCAGCCAAGTTCCATCTAGCTCCTATAATTCACCCCTCCACTTT.

The rearrangement uses TRBV30 and TRBJ2-7, with D possibly being TRBD2 (5 bases). Trimming left V 0 bases short and J 6 bases short, with 15 bases between. This CDR3 spans 14 amino acids. CDR1 and CDR2 from the germline V gene are GTSNPN and SVGIG (reference sequence). The CDR3 loop is CAWSVIGGSGEQYF. The CDR3, as DNA: TGTGCCTGGAGTGTCATCGGTGGAAGCGGCGAGCAGTACTTC. Full variable domain (rest looked up from reference TRBV30 and TRBJ2-7): SQTIHQWPATLVQPVGSPLSLECTVEGTSNPNLYWYRQAAGRGLQLLFYSVGIGQISSEVPQNLSASRPQDRQFILSSKKLLLSDSGFYLCAWSVIGGSGEQYFGPGTRLTVT.

The chain links TRBV27 to TRBJ1-5; 7 bases match TRBD1. V lost 6 bases and J lost 7; bases outside the gene matches: 9. CDR1 is MNHEY, CDR2 SMNVEV, per germline (reference sequence). This CDR3 is built from 14 residues. The DNA of the CDR3 is TGTGCCAGCAGCCCGACAGGGTCTGGGCAGCCCCAGCATTTT. Translation: CASSPTGSGQPQHF.

The table lists this clone with a few counts. This chain uses TRBV11-1 with TRBJ2-7; tentatively, D is TRBD1 (5 bases). V was pared by 5 bases and J by 4 bases, with 6 bases between. The CDR3 is 11 amino acids. Looked up from germline, CDR1 is SGHAT and CDR2 is FQDESV (reference sequence). The CDR3 DNA reads as TGTGCCAGCAGCGGGGCGTACGAGCAGTACTTC. Encoded protein: CASSGAYEQYF. Drawing the rest from reference TRBV11-1 and TRBJ2-7, the complete variable domain is EAEVAQSPRYKITEKSQAVAFWCDPISGHATLYWYRQILGQGPELLVQFQDESVVDDSQLPKDRFSAERLKGVDSTLKIQPAELGDSAMYLCASSGAYEQYFGPGTRLTVT.

This clone was counted between two and nine times. The chain couples TRBV5-4 to TRBJ2-1; weak D call: TRBD2 (7 bases). Deletions cut 2 bases from V and 7 bases from J, with 19 bases between. The germline gives CDR1 SGHNT, CDR2 YYREEE (reference sequence). The CDR3 length is 16 residues. CDR3 residues: CASSFFLRGGQNEQFF. The CDR3 DNA follows: TGTGCCAGCAGCTTTTTCTTGAGGGGGGGCCAAAATGAGCAGTTCTTC.

This clone is medium-sized by share. The chain combines TRBV4-1 with TRBJ2-7; D not resolved. Looked up from germline, CDR1 is MGHRA and CDR2 is YSYEKL. The CDR3 sequence is 15 residues long. The V end lost 1 base, the J end lost 0 bases, and 10 bases lay between the germline ends. CDR3: CASSQADRSSYEQYF. In nucleotides, the CDR3 is TGCGCCAGCAGCCAAGCCGATCGTAGCTCCTACGAGCAGTACTTC.

This chain links TRBV6-5 with TRBJ2-3; a possible D gene is TRBD2 (7 bases). Trimming cost V 0 bases and J 5 bases, with 15 bases left between them. This CDR3 contains 16 residues. Germline V gene data show CDR1 as MNHEY and CDR2 as SVGAGI. The CDR3 loop is CASSYSVAGAGDTQYF. CDR3 in DNA: TGTGCCAGCAGTTACTCGGTGGCGGGGGCGGGAGATACGCAGTATTTT.

This clone has just a few counts. The V call is TRBV6-6, the J call TRBJ2-7; 8 bases line up with TRBD1. The CDR3 length is 15 residues. Germline CDR1 reads MNHNY; CDR2 reads SVGAGI (reference sequence). V lost 2 bases to trimming and J lost 6 bases; unmatched junction nucleotides: 9. Written as DNA, the CDR3 is TGTGCCAGCAGTTACCCCATCGGACAGGGAAGCGAGCAGTACTTC. Translating gives CASSYPIGQGSEQYF.

CDR3: CASSMYSLSSTDTQYF. The DNA for the CDR3 is TGTGCCAGTAGTATGTACAGCTTATCTAGCACAGATACGCAGTATTTT. The V gene is TRBV19, the J gene TRBJ2-3, with D unclear. This CDR3 has 16 residues. Germline assignment: CDR1 LNHDA and CDR2 SQIVND (reference sequence). V lost 3 bases and J 0 bases, leaving 13 bases between the germline ends.

The J gene is TRBJ2-2, the V gene TRBV7-3; TRBD1 is a possible D gene (6 bases). The CDR3 runs 13 residues. Trimming stripped 10 bases from V and 7 bases from J, with 16 bases between. CDR1 and CDR2 from the germline V gene are SGHTA and FQGTGA. The CDR3: CATGQSEYGELFF. The CDR3 bases are TGTGCCACCGGACAGTCCGAGTACGGGGAGCTGTTTTTT.

This clone was seen a few times. The chain recombines TRBV7-6 with TRBJ2-1; possible D gene TRBD2, 5 bases. Germline V gene lookup returns CDR1 SGHVS and CDR2 FNYEAQ. This CDR3 has 13 amino acids. Trimming stripped 5 bases from V and 5 bases from J, with 10 bases between. The CDR3 spells CASSPGLNNEQFF. Here the CDR3 DNA reads TGTGCCAGCAGCCCCGGACTGAACAATGAGCAGTTCTTC.

The chain combines TRBV28 with TRBJ1-4, with D possibly matching TRBD1 (5 bases). CDR3 size: 15 residues. Germline lookup yields CDR1 MDHEN and CDR2 SYDVKM. V lost 4 bases and J 4 bases, leaving 13 bases between the germline ends. CDR3 amino acids: CASSSLDSYNEKLFF. As DNA, the CDR3 is TGTGCCAGCAGTTCCCTCGACAGCTATAATGAAAAACTGTTTTTT.

Judged by abundance, this clone is medium-sized. This chain connects TRBV4-1 to TRBJ1-3, with D uncertain. CDR1 is MGHRA and CDR2 is YSYEKL in the germline V gene. The V end was cut by 0 bases, the J end by 0 bases, with 6 bases between. The CDR3 contains 15 residues. CDR3 coding DNA: TGCGCCAGCAGCCAAGATACTTACTCTGGAAACACCATATATTTT. It translates to CASSQDTYSGNTIYF.

The chain recombines TRBV19 with TRBJ2-7; maybe TRBD2 (5 bases). The CDR3 runs to 14 residues. The V end lost 4 bases, the J end lost 0 bases, and 10 bases lay between the germline ends. CDR1 LNHDA and CDR2 SQIVND come from the germline V gene (reference sequence). CDR3 bases: TGTGCCAGTAGTAATCGGGGAAGCTCCTACGAGCAGTACTTC. Its protein is CASSNRGSSYEQYF. The variable domain in full, completed from reference TRBV19 and TRBJ2-7, reads DGGITQSPKYLFRKEGQNVTLSCEQNLNHDAMYWYRQDPGQGLRLIYYSQIVNDFQKGDIAEGYSVSREKKESFPLTVTSAQKNPTAFYLCASSNRGSSYEQYFGPGTRLTVT.

The rearrangement uses TRBV9 and TRBJ2-5; 8 bases are a match to TRBD1. The V gene end was trimmed by 3 bases and the J gene end by 8 bases; junction bases not matched to a gene: 9. Germline assignment: CDR1 SGDLS and CDR2 YYNGEE. CDR3 length: 14 amino acids. The CDR3 region has the DNA TGTGCCAGCAGCGCAGGACAGGGAGAAGGTACCCAGTACTTC. Encoded protein: CASSAGQGEGTQYF.

The chain joins TRBV7-9 to TRBJ2-5; TRBD2 might be the D (6 bases). This CDR3 is 16 amino acids long. Looked up from germline, CDR1 is SEHNR and CDR2 is FQNEAQ (reference sequence). Trimming took off 5 bases at V and 0 bases at J, with 16 bases between the two ends. The CDR3 reads CASSLTGGSDQETQYF. The CDR3 DNA is TGTGCCAGCAGCCTAACCGGGGGAAGCGACCAAGAGACCCAGTACTTC.

V and J are TRBV7-3 and TRBJ2-1; 11 bases map to TRBD2. The CDR3 consists of 15 residues. CDR1 is SGHTA, CDR2 FQGTGA, per germline. V dropped 3 bases and J dropped 8; count of bases not matched to a gene: 6. CDR3 nucleotide sequence: TGTGCCAGCAGCTTTAGCGGGGGGGCAGTTGATGAGCAGTTCTTC. Protein sequence: CASSFSGGAVDEQFF. Drawing the rest from reference TRBV7-3 and TRBJ2-1, the complete variable domain is GAGVSQTPSNKVTEKGKYVELRCDPISGHTALYWYRQSLGQGPEFLIYFQGTGAADDSGLPNDRFFAVRPEGSVSTLKIQRTERGDSAVYLCASSFSGGAVDEQFFGPGTRLTVL.

This clone is judged medium-sized. The chain couples TRBV4-2 to TRBJ2-1; TRBD2 matches 11 bases. V was clipped by 4 bases and J by 10 bases; unmatched bases: 12. This CDR3 spans 16 amino acids. Germline V gene sequence: CDR1 LGHNA, CDR2 YNFKEQ. CDR3 DNA: TGTGCCAGCAGCCGGATCGGGACTAGCGGCTTGGGGGAGCAGTTCTTC. As protein: CASSRIGTSGLGEQFF.